The 24 T cell receptor beta chains below all came from one sample that was sequenced in a study of a mutant IDH1 vaccine in newly diagnosed glioma. These receptors' antigens are unknown. Some clones are missing from TCRdb's copy, which holds only in-frame ones; the method was immunoSEQ multiplex PCR. The data contain around 40,000 clones, 80% to 90% of them singletons. Time point here: week 5, during vaccination. Topical imiquimod accompanied each vaccine dose, which consisted of 300 ug of mutant IDH1 20-mer peptide. The sequencing here drew on PBMCs, taken from a glioma patient whose treatment included an IDH1 peptide vaccine. The source of these receptors is a man aged 35 to 55 with glioma.

The CDR3 bases are TGTGCCTGGAGGCAGGGCGCCAACTATGGCTACACCTTC. It yields the protein CAWRQGANYGYTF. This chain uses TRBV30 with TRBJ1-2; TRBD1 is a possible D gene (5 bases). The germline gives CDR1 GTSNPN, CDR2 SVGIG (reference sequence). Trimming left V 3 bases short and J 2 bases short, with 10 bases between. This CDR3 contains 13 residues.

In the case of this clone: The junction differs from germline at one of its ends, possibly a read error. CDR3 protein: CASSLGRRNTEAFF. Here the CDR3 DNA reads TGTGCCAGCAGCTTGGGACGGAGGAACACTGAAGCTTTCTTT. V and J are TRBV5-1 and TRBJ1-1; possible D gene TRBD1, 5 bases. There are 14 residues in the CDR3. CDR1 SGHRS and CDR2 YFSETQ come from the germline V gene.

The chain recombines TRBV7-2 with TRBJ1-4; 9 bases fit TRBD1. Germline CDR1 reads SGHTA; CDR2 reads FQGNSA. The CDR3 runs to 15 residues. V dropped 3 bases and J dropped 8; count of bases not matched to a gene: 7. CDR3 region: CASSFAGTGSEKLFF. The CDR3, as DNA: TGTGCCAGCAGCTTCGCCGGGACAGGGTCGGAAAAACTGTTTTTT.

The V gene is TRBV6-6, the J gene TRBJ2-7; 7 positions agree with TRBD2. The V and J ends lost 5 bases and 4 bases, in that order; junction bases with no gene match: 8. CDR1 is MNHNY and CDR2 is SVGAGI in the germline V gene (reference sequence). The CDR3 runs to 14 residues. CDR3 coding DNA: TGTGCCAGCAGTGTATCGGGAGGTGGTTACGAGCAGTACTTC. Translated, it gives CASSVSGGGYEQYF.

Here the CDR3 reads CASTHPLANEQFF. CDR3 in DNA: TGTGCCAGCACCCACCCCTTAGCTAATGAGCAGTTCTTC. The chain is built from TRBV7-9 and TRBJ2-1; D ambiguous. V shed 7 bases and J shed 7 bases, with 14 bases lying between them. The CDR3 contains 13 residues. CDR1 and CDR2 from the germline V gene are SEHNR and FQNEAQ (reference sequence).

V and J are TRBV10-2 and TRBJ1-4; 11 nucleotides match TRBD1. The CDR3 has 19 residues. From germline, CDR1 is WSHSY and CDR2 SAAADI. The ends lost 3 bases at V and 1 base at J; junction bases unmatched: 10. The CDR3 DNA reads TGCGCCAGCAGTGACCCTTGGACAGGGGGCATTGAAACTAATGAAAAACTGTTTTTT. Amino acids: CASSDPWTGGIETNEKLFF.

The chain has TRBV6-5 and TRBJ1-3; D remains ambiguous. Germline assignment: CDR1 MNHEY and CDR2 SVGAGI. With 4 bases removed from V and 4 bases from J, the gap between germline ends came to 14 bases. The CDR3 consists of 15 residues. The CDR3 DNA reads TGTGCCAGCAGTTCTAGGGTATCGGCCGGAAACACCATATATTTT. As protein: CASSSRVSAGNTIYF.

The chain is built from TRBV19 and TRBJ2-5; D is unclear. Trimming took off 3 bases at V and 7 bases at J, with 12 bases between the two ends. This CDR3 spans 13 amino acids. Germline V gene sequence: CDR1 LNHDA, CDR2 SQIVND (reference sequence). The CDR3 sequence is CASSILGSGTQYF. The CDR3 coding sequence is TGTGCCAGTAGTATCTTAGGGTCCGGGACCCAGTACTTC. The whole variable domain, remainder taken from reference TRBV19 and TRBJ2-5, is DGGITQSPKYLFRKEGQNVTLSCEQNLNHDAMYWYRQDPGQGLRLIYYSQIVNDFQKGDIAEGYSVSREKKESFPLTVTSAQKNPTAFYLCASSILGSGTQYFGPGTRLLVL.

The chain joins TRBV7-3 to TRBJ2-2; 7 nucleotides line up with TRBD1. The germline gives CDR1 SGHTA, CDR2 FQGTGA. J gave up 7 bases and V 6 bases, and 8 bases lay outside the gene matches. The CDR3 has 14 amino acids. The CDR3 sequence: CASRDTGAGGELFF. CDR3 in DNA: TGTGCCAGCAGGGATACAGGGGCCGGCGGGGAGCTGTTTTTT.

The CDR3, as DNA: TGTGCCAGCTCACTTACAGGGGGCTCTGGAAACACCATATATTTT. Translated, it gives CASSLTGGSGNTIYF. V gene TRBV18 combines with J gene TRBJ1-3; TRBD1 aligns across 8 bases. Germline CDR1 KGHSH, CDR2 LQKENI. Unmatched junction bases numbered 2, after V lost 4 bases and J lost 0 bases. The CDR3 is 15 amino acids.

The V and J genes are TRBV5-4 and TRBJ1-2, with 10 bases identical to TRBD1. The germline V gene has CDR1 SGHNT and CDR2 YYREEE (reference sequence). V lost 4 bases to trimming and J lost 4 bases; unmatched junction nucleotides: 7. There are 15 residues in the CDR3. Here the CDR3 reads CASSILGQGVYGYTF. The DNA for the CDR3 is TGTGCCAGCAGCATCTTAGGACAGGGGGTCTATGGCTACACCTTC.

This clone showed up just a few times. The rearrangement joins TRBV28 to TRBJ1-1, with a tentative D call TRBD1 (6 bases). V shed 7 bases and J shed 2 bases, with 17 bases lying between them. CDR1 is MDHEN and CDR2 is SYDVKM in the germline V gene. The CDR3 loop spans 15 amino acids. The CDR3 loop is CASTWTDRLNTEAFF. The CDR3 DNA reads TGTGCCAGCACCTGGACAGACAGGTTAAACACTGAAGCTTTCTTT.

This clone occurred a few times. This chain connects TRBV7-2 to TRBJ1-5, with D hard to call. CDR3 length: 14 amino acids. The germline CDR1 and CDR2 sequences are SGHTA and FQGNSA. V was shortened by 1 base and J by 5 bases, with 9 bases between the two germline ends. In DNA form, the CDR3 reads TGTGCCAGCAGCTTAGAATCCAGAGATCAGCCCCAGCATTTT. It specifies CASSLESRDQPQHF.

The chain recombines TRBV6-1 with TRBJ2-7; weak D call: TRBD1 (5 bases). Germline V lookup: CDR1 MNHNS, CDR2 SASEGT. Trimming left V 8 bases short and J 0 bases short, with 11 bases between. This CDR3 has 13 residues. The CDR3 sequence: CASLGLSSYEQYF. CDR3 sequence (DNA): TGTGCCAGCTTGGGGCTTTCCTCCTACGAGCAGTACTTC.

The chain uses TRBV2 and TRBJ2-2; D is possibly TRBD1 (6 bases). There are 15 residues in the CDR3. Trimming cost V 6 bases and J 3 bases, with 14 bases left between them. Per germline, CDR1 SNHLY and CDR2 FYNNEI. The CDR3 bases are TGTGCCAGCAGCCCCTGGGCAGGGGACACCGGGGAGCTGTTTTTT. Its protein is CASSPWAGDTGELFF. Combining the CDR3 with reference TRBV2 and TRBJ2-2 gives the whole variable domain EPEVTQTPSHQVTQMGQEVILRCVPISNHLYFYWYRQILGQKVEFLVSFYNNEISEKSEIFDDQFSVERPDGSNFTLKIRSTKLEDSAMYFCASSPWAGDTGELFFGEGSRLTVL.

CDR3 coding DNA: TGTGCCAGCAGCTCCATACATGCGGGGCGCTCCTACAATGAGCAGTTCTTC. Translation: CASSSIHAGRSYNEQFF. V gene TRBV7-9 combines with J gene TRBJ2-1; perhaps TRBD2 as D (6 bases). Looked up from germline, CDR1 is SEHNR and CDR2 is FQNEAQ (reference sequence). V gave up 4 bases and J gave up 0 bases, with 16 bases separating them. CDR3 size: 17 residues.

This sequence joins TRBV19 and TRBJ2-6; unclear D gene. In germline, CDR1 is LNHDA, CDR2 SQIVND (reference sequence). There are 14 residues in the CDR3. With 4 bases removed from V and 0 bases from J, the gap between germline ends came to 4 bases. The CDR3 DNA reads as TGTGCCAGTAGTAAAGGCTCTGGGGCCAACGTCCTGACTTTC. This codes for CASSKGSGANVLTF.

The chain recombines TRBV7-2 with TRBJ2-1; 7 bases match TRBD2. J gave up 6 bases and V 7 bases, and 15 bases lay outside the gene matches. This CDR3 has 16 amino acids. Germline values: CDR1 SGHTA, CDR2 FQGNSA. The CDR3 sequence is CASNPQVGGGPNEQFF. The DNA of the CDR3 is TGTGCCAGCAACCCCCAGGTCGGGGGAGGGCCCAATGAGCAGTTCTTC.

This clone was counted a few times. The gene calls are TRBV12-5 and TRBJ2-2; D not resolved. The CDR3 covers 13 residues. Germline V lookup: CDR1 LGHNT, CDR2 FRNRAP. The V gene lost 1 base and the J gene lost 5 bases, with 5 bases spanning the gap. CDR3 sequence (DNA): TGTGCTAGTGGTTTGGGACATACCGGGGAGCTGTTTTTT. Amino acids: CASGLGHTGELFF.

This clone was seen once. The genes are TRBV9 and TRBJ1-1; no clear D gene. The CDR3 totals 13 residues. The germline V and J ends were trimmed by 2 bases and 1 base, with 6 bases remaining between them. The germline V gene has CDR1 SGDLS and CDR2 YYNGEE. CDR3 residues: CASSVQENTEAFF. DNA of the CDR3: TGTGCCAGCAGCGTCCAGGAGAACACTGAAGCTTTCTTT.

The CDR3 region is CASSLMQGGLYEQYF. The CDR3 nucleotides read TGTGCCAGCAGCTTGATGCAGGGAGGTTTGTACGAGCAGTACTTC. This rearrangement joins TRBV5-4 to TRBJ2-7, with D perhaps matching TRBD2 (6 bases). Germline V gene lookup returns CDR1 SGHNT and CDR2 YYREEE (reference sequence). V was trimmed by 1 base and J by 4 bases, leaving 15 bases between them. This CDR3 is built from 15 residues.

The gene calls are TRBV5-1 and TRBJ2-3; 11 positions agree with TRBD2. This CDR3 has 15 amino acids. CDR1 and CDR2 from the germline V gene are SGHRS and YFSETQ. Trimming cost V 3 bases and J 5 bases; bases outside gene matches: 5. The CDR3 here is CASSSAGTSGDTQYF. CDR3 coding DNA: TGCGCCAGCAGCTCAGCCGGGACTAGCGGAGATACGCAGTATTTT.

Only one count was recorded for this clone. The chain links TRBV15 to TRBJ1-1, with unresolved D. Germline lookup yields CDR1 LNHNV and CDR2 YYDKDF (reference sequence). This CDR3 has 15 amino acids. V was trimmed by 4 bases and J by 0 bases, leaving 12 bases between them. The CDR3 region is CATSTETRMNTEAFF. DNA for the CDR3: TGTGCCACCAGCACCGAGACGAGGATGAACACTGAAGCTTTCTTT.

V and J are TRBV6-6 and TRBJ1-2; D gene uncertain. Germline-derived CDR1 and CDR2 are MNHNY and SVGAGI (reference sequence). The CDR3 extends over 12 amino acids. V was clipped by 6 bases and J by 3 bases, with 8 bases between them. The CDR3 DNA follows: TGTGCCAGCAGCCAAAGGGACTATGGCTACACCTTC. This encodes CASSQRDYGYTF.